This is a list of T cell receptor beta chains from one sample in a study of blood T cell repertoires in COVID-19. This table comes from immunoSEQ multiplex PCR, and its TCRdb copy is limited to in-frame clones, with some not included. The sample consists of 300,000 to 350,000 clones, about nine tenths of them appearing once. Sequencing used peripheral blood. These receptors originate from a woman aged 50 to 65 with COVID-19, enrolled during active disease. The CDR3 runs from the conserved cysteine through the conserved F or W. The D gene is left open where the match is weak. Only part of the rows carry a size: once, few, many, or a class if the clone is expanded.

v_gene: TRBV5-1; abundance: .; j_gene: TRBJ2-5; d_gene: .; CDR3aa: CASSLAAGAQETQYF; CDR3nt: TGCGCCAGCAGCTTGGCCGCAGGGGCCCAAGAGACCCAGTACTTC
v_gene: TRBV7-3; abundance: .; j_gene: TRBJ1-2; d_gene: TRBD1; CDR3aa: CASSSGQGYGYTF; CDR3nt: TGTGCCAGCAGCTCGGGACAGGGCTATGGCTACACCTTC
v_gene: TRBV6-1; abundance: .; j_gene: TRBJ2-1; d_gene: .; CDR3aa: CASSEFSGTYNEQFF; CDR3nt: TGTGCCAGCAGTGAATTTAGCGGAACCTACAATGAGCAGTTCTTC
v_gene: TRBV7-9; abundance: once; j_gene: TRBJ2-7; d_gene: .; CDR3aa: CASIADNYEQYF; CDR3nt: TGTGCCAGCATCGCGGACAACTACGAGCAGTACTTC
v_gene: TRBV5-1; abundance: many; j_gene: TRBJ1-1; d_gene: .; CDR3aa: CASSLLAAALNTEAFF; CDR3nt: TGCGCCAGCAGCTTACTGGCGGCTGCCCTGAACACTGAAGCTTTCTTT
v_gene: TRBV18; abundance: .; j_gene: TRBJ2-3; d_gene: TRBD2; CDR3aa: CASSPGTRHTDTQYF; CDR3nt: TGTGCCAGCTCACCCGGGACTAGGCACACAGATACGCAGTATTTT
v_gene: TRBV7-9; abundance: .; j_gene: TRBJ2-1; d_gene: .; CDR3aa: CASSLTRRVGGEQFF; CDR3nt: TGTGCCAGCAGCTTAACCCGGCGGGTAGGCGGTGAGCAGTTCTTC
v_gene: TRBV29-1; abundance: .; j_gene: TRBJ2-6; d_gene: .; CDR3aa: CSVRGTGANVLTF; CDR3nt: TGCAGCGTACGCGGGACTGGGGCCAACGTCCTGACTTTC
v_gene: TRBV6-5; abundance: few; j_gene: TRBJ1-4; d_gene: TRBD1; CDR3aa: CASRRDSFNEKLFF; CDR3nt: TGTGCCAGCAGACGGGACAGCTTTAATGAAAAACTGTTTTTT
v_gene: TRBV10-3; abundance: once; j_gene: TRBJ1-5; d_gene: .; CDR3aa: CAISGIDSNQPQHF; CDR3nt: TGTGCCATCAGTGGCATAGATAGCAATCAGCCCCAGCATTTT
v_gene: TRBV11-2; abundance: .; j_gene: TRBJ2-5; d_gene: TRBD1; CDR3aa: CASSLNPGQGAQETQYF; CDR3nt: TGTGCCAGCAGCTTGAACCCGGGACAGGGAGCCCAAGAGACCCAGTACTTC
v_gene: TRBV27; abundance: .; j_gene: TRBJ1-5; d_gene: .; CDR3aa: CASSLTAGRRQPQHF; CDR3nt: TGTGCCAGCAGTTTAACCGCGGGAAGGCGTCAGCCCCAGCATTTT
v_gene: TRBV5-1; abundance: .; j_gene: TRBJ2-2; d_gene: TRBD1; CDR3aa: CASSLDPPGTGSTGELFF; CDR3nt: TGCGCCAGCAGCTTGGACCCCCCCGGGACAGGGTCAACCGGGGAGCTGTTTTTT
v_gene: TRBV18; abundance: few; j_gene: TRBJ1-1; d_gene: .; CDR3aa: CASSPGIGRNTEAFF; CDR3nt: TGTGCCAGCTCACCTGGAATAGGGAGGAACACTGAAGCTTTCTTT
v_gene: TRBV24-1; abundance: .; j_gene: TRBJ2-7; d_gene: TRBD2; CDR3aa: CATSDRLAGSDEQYF; CDR3nt: TGTGCCACCAGTGACCGACTAGCGGGAAGTGACGAGCAGTACTTC
v_gene: TRBV5-4; abundance: .; j_gene: TRBJ2-1; d_gene: .; CDR3aa: CASSSTSYNEQFF; CDR3nt: TGTGCCAGCAGCTCGACTAGCTACAATGAGCAGTTCTTC
v_gene: TRBV4-1; abundance: .; j_gene: TRBJ2-5; d_gene: .; CDR3aa: CASSRPRQGGGQETQYF; CDR3nt: TGCGCCAGCAGCCGCCCCAGACAGGGAGGAGGCCAAGAGACCCAGTACTTC
v_gene: TRBV19; abundance: .; j_gene: TRBJ1-1; d_gene: .; CDR3aa: CASSTKKNTEAFF; CDR3nt: TGTGCCAGTAGTACCAAAAAGAACACTGAAGCTTTCTTT
v_gene: TRBV4-1; abundance: .; j_gene: TRBJ2-7; d_gene: .; CDR3aa: CASKENSKTYEQYF; CDR3nt: TGCGCCAGCAAAGAGAACAGTAAGACCTACGAGCAGTACTTC
v_gene: TRBV5-4; abundance: .; j_gene: TRBJ2-7; d_gene: TRBD2; CDR3aa: CASSPGPTSGYEQYF; CDR3nt: TGTGCCAGCAGCCCGGGGCCGACTAGCGGATACGAGCAGTACTTC
v_gene: TRBV30; abundance: .; j_gene: TRBJ1-3; d_gene: TRBD1; CDR3aa: CAWSGQGFTGNTIYF; CDR3nt: TGTGCCTGGTCGGGACAGGGGTTTACTGGAAACACCATATATTTT
v_gene: TRBV30; abundance: few; j_gene: TRBJ1-5; d_gene: TRBD1; CDR3aa: CAWGGQGQPQHF; CDR3nt: TGTGCCTGGGGTGGACAGGGTCAGCCCCAGCATTTT
v_gene: TRBV18; abundance: .; j_gene: TRBJ2-2; d_gene: .; CDR3aa: CASSLNSGLANTGELFF; CDR3nt: TGTGCCAGCTCGCTGAACTCGGGATTGGCGAACACCGGGGAGCTGTTTTTT
v_gene: TRBV5-1; abundance: .; j_gene: TRBJ2-7; d_gene: TRBD1; CDR3aa: CASSLHRGEYEQYF; CDR3nt: TGCGCCAGCAGCTTGCACAGGGGGGAGTACGAGCAGTACTTC
v_gene: TRBV7-9; abundance: .; j_gene: TRBJ2-7; d_gene: .; CDR3aa: CASSLSGEQYF; CDR3nt: TGTGCCAGCAGCTTAAGCGGAGAGCAGTACTTC
v_gene: TRBV15; abundance: .; j_gene: TRBJ2-7; d_gene: TRBD1; CDR3aa: CATSRDRDRGLEQYF; CDR3nt: TGTGCCACCAGCAGAGACCGGGACAGGGGGCTTGAGCAGTACTTC
v_gene: TRBV24-1; abundance: .; j_gene: TRBJ1-5; d_gene: TRBD1; CDR3aa: CATHTGQGEPQHF; CDR3nt: TGTGCCACCCATACGGGACAGGGCGAGCCCCAGCATTTT
v_gene: TRBV7-9; abundance: .; j_gene: TRBJ2-3; d_gene: TRBD1; CDR3aa: CASSFDRGFSTDTQYF; CDR3nt: TGTGCCAGCAGTTTCGACAGGGGGTTTAGCACAGATACGCAGTATTTT
v_gene: TRBV27; abundance: .; j_gene: TRBJ1-6; d_gene: TRBD1; CDR3aa: CASRTDGTGNSPLHF; CDR3nt: TGTGCCAGCAGAACAGACGGGACAGGCAATTCACCCCTCCACTTT
v_gene: TRBV15; abundance: few; j_gene: TRBJ1-3; d_gene: .; CDR3aa: CATSRDITASGNTIYF; CDR3nt: TGTGCCACCAGCAGAGATATCACAGCCTCTGGAAACACCATATATTTT
v_gene: TRBV11-1; abundance: .; j_gene: TRBJ2-1; d_gene: TRBD2; CDR3aa: CASRIAGDVNEQFF; CDR3nt: TGTGCCAGCAGGATAGCGGGAGATGTCAATGAGCAGTTCTTC
v_gene: TRBV30; abundance: .; j_gene: TRBJ1-5; d_gene: TRBD1; CDR3aa: CAWSVGRGNQPQHF; CDR3nt: TGTGCCTGGAGTGTGGGCAGGGGGAATCAGCCCCAGCATTTT
v_gene: TRBV6-1; abundance: .; j_gene: TRBJ2-7; d_gene: .; CDR3aa: CASSEALPSGPYEQYF; CDR3nt: TGTGCCAGCAGTGAAGCGCTTCCCAGCGGTCCCTACGAGCAGTACTTC
v_gene: TRBV5-6; abundance: .; j_gene: TRBJ1-2; d_gene: .; CDR3aa: CASAGGGRYYGYTF; CDR3nt: TGTGCCAGCGCCGGCGGGGGTCGTTACTATGGCTACACCTTC
v_gene: TRBV25-1; abundance: .; j_gene: TRBJ2-5; d_gene: TRBD1; CDR3aa: CASSEGAGGTGETQYF; CDR3nt: TGTGCCAGCAGTGAGGGGGCAGGGGGCACCGGGGAGACCCAGTACTTC
v_gene: TRBV7-9; abundance: .; j_gene: TRBJ2-1; d_gene: .; CDR3aa: CASSDRAGNEQFF; CDR3nt: TGTGCCAGCAGCGATAGGGCAGGGAATGAGCAGTTCTTC
v_gene: TRBV11-2; abundance: .; j_gene: TRBJ2-7; d_gene: TRBD1; CDR3aa: CASSLLGGQYEQYF; CDR3nt: TGTGCCAGCAGTCTCTTAGGGGGACAGTACGAGCAGTACTTC
v_gene: TRBV2; abundance: .; j_gene: TRBJ1-2; d_gene: .; CDR3aa: CASSETRSGGYTF; CDR3nt: TGTGCCAGCAGTGAAACCAGGAGCGGGGGCTACACCTTC
v_gene: TRBV6-2/TRBV6-3; abundance: .; j_gene: TRBJ2-7; d_gene: .; CDR3aa: CASSYSYSSYEQYF; CDR3nt: TGTGCCAGCAGTTACTCGTACAGCTCCTACGAGCAGTACTTC
v_gene: TRBV5-8; abundance: .; j_gene: TRBJ2-1; d_gene: TRBD2; CDR3aa: CASSLATGLAYNEQFF; CDR3nt: TGTGCCAGCAGCTTGGCTACGGGACTAGCGTACAATGAGCAGTTCTTC
v_gene: TRBV5-1; abundance: .; j_gene: TRBJ1-2; d_gene: TRBD1; CDR3aa: CASSFDGTGSNYGYTF; CDR3nt: TGCGCCAGCAGTTTCGATGGGACAGGGAGTAACTATGGCTACACCTTC
v_gene: TRBV27; abundance: .; j_gene: TRBJ1-5; d_gene: TRBD1; CDR3aa: CASSLRDRINQPQHF; CDR3nt: TGTGCCAGCAGTTTAAGGGACAGGATCAATCAGCCCCAGCATTTT
v_gene: TRBV28; abundance: .; j_gene: TRBJ2-3; d_gene: .; CDR3aa: CASSSRNTDTQYF; CDR3nt: TGTGCCAGCAGTTCCCGTAACACAGATACGCAGTATTTT
v_gene: TRBV7-6; abundance: .; j_gene: TRBJ1-4; d_gene: .; CDR3aa: CASSGQGNEKLFF; CDR3nt: TGTGCCAGCAGCGGGCAAGGAAATGAAAAACTGTTTTTT
v_gene: TRBV7-8; abundance: .; j_gene: TRBJ1-1; d_gene: .; CDR3aa: CASSLVGAIGTEAFF; CDR3nt: TGTGCCAGCAGCTTAGTTGGGGCCATAGGGACTGAAGCTTTCTTT
v_gene: TRBV30; abundance: .; j_gene: TRBJ1-1; d_gene: .; CDR3aa: CAWSVNRNTEAFF; CDR3nt: TGTGCCTGGAGTGTAAACAGAAACACTGAAGCTTTCTTT
v_gene: TRBV3-1/TRBV3-2; abundance: .; j_gene: TRBJ1-5; d_gene: .; CDR3aa: CASSQGFTYSNQPQHF; CDR3nt: TGTGCCAGCAGCCAAGGTTTCACTTATAGCAATCAGCCCCAGCATTTT
v_gene: TRBV15; abundance: .; j_gene: TRBJ2-6; d_gene: TRBD1; CDR3aa: CATTFRTGGLSGANVLTF; CDR3nt: TGTGCCACCACCTTTAGGACAGGGGGACTCTCTGGGGCCAACGTCCTGACTTTC
v_gene: TRBV7-9; abundance: once; j_gene: TRBJ2-6; d_gene: TRBD1; CDR3aa: CASSHRPGTGSGANVLTF; CDR3nt: TGTGCCAGCAGCCACCGTCCCGGGACAGGGTCTGGGGCCAACGTCCTGACTTTC
v_gene: TRBV28; abundance: .; j_gene: TRBJ1-5; d_gene: TRBD1; CDR3aa: CASSYTGGSQPQHF; CDR3nt: TGTGCCAGCAGTTACACAGGGGGTTCTCAGCCCCAGCATTTT
v_gene: TRBV10-1; abundance: .; j_gene: TRBJ1-3; d_gene: TRBD1; CDR3aa: CASSPDRAPRNTIYF; CDR3nt: TGCGCCAGCAGTCCCGACAGGGCTCCCCGAAACACCATATATTTT
v_gene: TRBV19; abundance: .; j_gene: TRBJ1-1; d_gene: .; CDR3aa: CASKNRRGDTEAFF; CDR3nt: TGTGCCAGTAAAAATCGGCGCGGTGATACTGAAGCTTTCTTT
v_gene: TRBV5-5; abundance: .; j_gene: TRBJ2-7; d_gene: .; CDR3aa: CASSLVTSFQEQYF; CDR3nt: TGTGCCAGCAGCTTGGTGACTAGTTTTCAGGAGCAGTACTTC
v_gene: TRBV7-9; abundance: .; j_gene: TRBJ2-7; d_gene: TRBD1; CDR3aa: CASSRTGTYEQYF; CDR3nt: TGTGCCAGCAGCAGGACAGGGACCTACGAGCAGTACTTC